This TCR beta chain was captured by sequencing in a study of blood T cell repertoires in COVID-19 (dated by TCRdb to the early 2020s). With respect to the entire study: Collaborator samples came from the United States, Italy and Spain and covered acute and convalescent phases of COVID-19. The material from the prospective study consisted of cDNA or gDNA derived from T cells, B-cell-depleted T cells, or PBMCs. The dataset comprised deeply sampled blood TCRbeta repertoires from subjects exposed to, actively infected with, or recovered from COVID-19. A freely available public database, intended as a resource for researchers studying the immune response to SARS-CoV-2, is where the repertoires were released. Samples came from the ongoing ImmuneRACE study (first 160 participants) plus 1,254 subjects from 6 global collaborators. Sample metadata almost always included a de-identified subject ID, COVID-19 status, age in years and sex. Where HLA class I and class II types were available, the types were taken from metadata supplied by the sample provider, not from assay-based typing.

Points the paper makes about the study in general: Clinical and demographic metadata were provided uncurated, with the amount varying by source and participant.

TCRbeta CDR3 regions were amplified from genomic DNA by means of the immunoSEQ Assay, a bias-controlled multiplex PCR. The published analysis was carried out like this. The number of nucleated cells in each sample was estimated from the amplification of reference gene primers within the assay. Sequence reads were collapsed and filtered to measure the absolute abundance of every unique TCRbeta CDR3 rearrangement. For each sample, productive Simpson clonality was calculated as the square root of Simpson's diversity index over productive rearrangements. The immuneACCESS repertoire file appears here via TCRdb, limited to in-frame rearrangements. These files lack a portion of the clones; in checked studies, under half of the deficit traces to unresolved V genes, and the cause of the others is not known. V and J calls and clone size are given by that table; D and trimming were obtained from the DNA. The sample table lists approximately 120,000 clones, around three quarters of them with a count of one. About 40% of the sample rests with the top ten.

V was cut back by 3 bases and J by 12 bases, leaving a gap of 21 bases between them. Sequences DFQATT (CDR1) and SNEGSKA (CDR2) are obtained from the germline V gene (reference sequence). Counted from cysteine to phenylalanine, this CDR3 has 14 amino acids. Just the 42-base CDR3 DNA is kept, in frame starting at base 1. The collaborating institutions used their own protocols to collect whole blood in K2EDTA tubes. Collaborator samples were shipped for TCRbeta analysis as frozen whole blood, isolated PBMCs, or DNA extracted from either sample type. Remarks on this clone: Its antigen remains undetermined. No clone much larger than this one lies a single base away; base qualities are absent.

Here the chain combines TRBV20-1 and TRBJ2-1, with TRBD2 as a weak D call on 5 bases. Material for sequencing was peripheral blood. The TCR was taken from a man aged 35 to 55 with active or convalescent COVID-19. CDR3 reads: CSASPRWELVRQFF. The nucleotide sequence reads TGCAGTGCTAGTCCTCGGTGGGAACTAGTGCGGCAGTTCTTC.